Listed here are 6 T cell receptor beta chains from one sample, sequenced in a study of T cell responses to AZD1222 COVID-19 vaccine. The assay was immunoSEQ multiplex PCR, and TCRdb's table has in-frame clones only and misses some. The data hold about 90,000 clones, with around 90% observed a single time. The sequencing used peripheral blood, collected on day 0 of MenACWY control vaccination. These TCRs come from an adult in good health.

This chain uses TRBV7-2 with TRBJ2-7; the D gene is possibly TRBD2 (6 bases). CDR3 length equals 15 residues. Trimming removed 5 bases from V and 3 bases from J, with 17 bases in between. CDR1 is SGHTA and CDR2 is FQGNSA in the germline V gene. For the CDR3, the DNA is TGTGCCAGCAGCGAAGCCTCGGGAGCGCACTACGAGCAGTACTTC. This gives the protein CASSEASGAHYEQYF.

The chain couples TRBV29-1 to TRBJ1-1; maybe TRBD1 (5 bases). Between the trimmed V and J ends, which lost 6 bases and 8 bases, there was a span of 16 bases. The CDR3 is 12 amino acids. The germline gives CDR1 SQVTM, CDR2 ANQGSEA. Here the CDR3 reads CSVRGESFEAFF. DNA for the CDR3: TGCAGCGTGAGAGGGGAAAGCTTCGAAGCTTTCTTT.

This clone has more than one count but fewer than ten. In DNA, the CDR3 is TGTGCCAGCAGCCAAGATCTGGGAGTGTACCAAGAGACCCAGTACTTC. It encodes CASSQDLGVYQETQYF. The chain is built from TRBV14 and TRBJ2-5, with D possibly matching TRBD2 (5 bases). The germline CDR1 and CDR2 sequences are SGHDN and FVKESK. This CDR3 has 16 residues. V lost 0 bases, J lost 0 bases, and 11 bases lay in between.

The CDR3 nucleotides are TGTGCCAGCAGTTTTACAGGGGAAGTGGGTGAAAAACTGTTTTTT. Amino acids: CASSFTGEVGEKLFF. V gene TRBV6-5 combines with J gene TRBJ1-4; 7 bases fit TRBD1. CDR3 length: 15 amino acids. V dropped 4 bases and J dropped 7; count of bases not matched to a gene: 9. Germline loops: CDR1 MNHEY, CDR2 SVGAGI.

With regard to this clone: One junction end disagrees with the germline gene, perhaps due to a read error. The rearrangement joins TRBV6-1 to TRBJ1-5; 8 nucleotides align to TRBD1. Looked up from germline, CDR1 is MNHNS and CDR2 is SASEGT. The length of the CDR3 is 15 residues. As DNA, the CDR3 is TGTGCCAGCAGAGAAGGGACAGGCTTCAATCAGCCCCAGCATTTT. Protein: CASREGTGFNQPQHF.

This chain joins TRBV18 and TRBJ2-2; 8 bases are shared with TRBD1. The CDR3 contains 15 residues. CDR1 KGHSH and CDR2 LQKENI come from the germline V gene. Germline trimming cut 1 base from V and 3 bases from J; bases unmatched to any gene: 1. The CDR3 reads CASSPRQGYTGELFF. The CDR3 DNA reads as TGTGCCAGCTCACCACGACAGGGGTACACCGGGGAGCTGTTTTTT.